This entry lists 14 T cell receptor beta chains sequenced from one sample in a study of cytomegalovirus exposure and HLA in healthy donors. This PCR relied on a set of 60 Vbeta primers and 13 Jbeta primers. Sequencing was performed with immunoSEQ multiplex PCR; in TCRdb, only in-frame clones are kept and a portion is missing. The profile shows about 77,000 clones, around 79% of them singletons. Sample: PBMCs. The source is a man aged 35 to 55 in good health and CMV-seronegative.

The CDR3: CASRSTSGRSDTQYF. CDR3 in DNA: TGTGCCAGCCGATCGACTAGCGGGAGATCAGATACGCAGTATTTT. The chain recombines TRBV28 with TRBJ2-3; 12 nucleotides line up with TRBD2. V trimming: 8 bases; J trimming: 4 bases; junction bases outside the gene matches: 7. Per the germline V gene, CDR1 is MDHEN and CDR2 is SYDVKM. CDR3 length equals 15 residues.

This clone occurred a few times. The chain employs TRBV2 and TRBJ1-2; D is unresolved. The germline CDR1 and CDR2 sequences are SNHLY and FYNNEI. With 8 bases removed from V and 1 base from J, the gap between germline ends came to 11 bases. The CDR3 extends over 13 amino acids. The CDR3: CASEMAGNYGYTF. The DNA for the CDR3 is TGTGCCAGCGAAATGGCGGGTAACTATGGCTACACCTTC.

This chain joins TRBV7-9 and TRBJ2-6, with 7 bases fitting TRBD2. Germline CDR1 and CDR2: SEHNR and FQNEAQ (reference sequence). This CDR3 comprises 17 residues. The V gene end was trimmed by 9 bases and the J gene end by 0 bases; junction bases not matched to a gene: 11. CDR3 protein: CARERDGSFSGANVLTF. The CDR3 DNA reads TGTGCCAGGGAGCGGGACGGTAGCTTCTCTGGGGCCAACGTCCTGACTTTC. The entire variable domain, with the rest obtained from reference TRBV7-9 and TRBJ2-6, is as follows: DTGVSQNPRHKITKRGQNVTFRCDPISEHNRLYWYRQTLGQGPEFLTYFQNEAQLEKSRLLSDRFSAERPKGSFSTLEIQRTEQGDSAMYLCARERDGSFSGANVLTFGAGSRLTVL.

This clone has only a few counts. This chain links TRBV28 with TRBJ2-4, with 7 bases matching TRBD1. The CDR3 is made up of 13 amino acids. Germline V gene data show CDR1 as MDHEN and CDR2 as SYDVKM. Unmatched junction bases numbered 13, after V lost 5 bases and J lost 15 bases. For the CDR3, the DNA is TGTGCCAGCAGTAAACTCCTGACAGGGACGGGGTACTTC. It yields the protein CASSKLLTGTGYF.

The chain employs TRBV11-2 and TRBJ2-5; D gene ambiguous. The CDR3 runs to 14 residues. Germline CDR1 and CDR2: SGHAT and FQNNGV. V was cut by 7 bases and J by 6 bases, with 18 bases left in between. In DNA, the CDR3 is TGTGCCAGCACCCTAAGGCCTCTAGGTCAGACCCAGTACTTC. It codes for CASTLRPLGQTQYF.

This rearrangement joins TRBV9 to TRBJ2-2; TRBD2 aligns across 10 bases. Trimming at V came to 3 bases and at J to 1 base, leaving 6 bases not matched to a gene. This CDR3 is 17 amino acids long. Germline V gene sequence: CDR1 SGDLS, CDR2 YYNGEE. The CDR3 DNA sequence: TGTGCCAGCAGCGAGGGGTGGACTAGCGGGAACACCGGGGAGCTGTTTTTT. This codes for CASSEGWTSGNTGELFF.

As to this clone: Its ends do not fully match the called genes, so a read error is possible. The chain combines TRBV2 with TRBJ1-1, with 7 bases aligning to TRBD1. This CDR3 comprises 15 residues. CDR1 is SNHLY and CDR2 is FYNNEI in the germline V gene. This CDR3 reads CASREGMTGWSDAFF. CDR3 nucleotides: TGTGCCAGCAGGGAGGGAATGACAGGGTGGTCTGACGCTTTCTTT.

The CDR3 DNA reads TGTGCCAGCAGCTTGGGGACAGGGGGCGCCGAGCAGTACTTC. It codes for CASSLGTGGAEQYF. V usage is TRBV7-2 and J usage is TRBJ2-7; 12 bases are shared with TRBD1. The CDR3 spans 14 residues. V shed 3 bases and J 6 bases; nucleotides not matched to a gene: 3. From germline, CDR1 is SGHTA and CDR2 FQGNSA.

In regard to this clone: One end of the junction is discordant with germline, which a read error may explain. V is TRBV7-9 and J is TRBJ2-5; D perhaps matches TRBD1 (5 bases). Germline CDR1 and CDR2: SEHNR and FQNEAQ (reference sequence). The CDR3 runs to 12 residues. CDR3 nucleotide sequence: TGTTCCAGCAGCTTCTCTTTTCAGGGCCAGTACTTC. It specifies CSSSFSFQGQYF.

The V gene is TRBV29-1, the J gene TRBJ2-3; a weak D match, TRBD1 (6 bases). Germline CDR1 is SQVTM and CDR2 is ANQGSEA. This CDR3 contains 14 residues. Between the trimmed V and J ends, which lost 1 base and 5 bases, there was a span of 13 bases. The CDR3 spells CSVEVPGAKDTQYF. CDR3 bases: TGCAGCGTTGAAGTGCCAGGGGCTAAAGATACGCAGTATTTT.

The chain has TRBV5-4 and TRBJ1-1, with D tentatively TRBD1 (6 bases). Trimming left V 0 bases short and J 6 bases short, with 9 bases between. Germline values: CDR1 SGHNT, CDR2 YYREEE (reference sequence). The CDR3 is 13 amino acids. The CDR3 spells CASSLVGGAEAFF. CDR3 coding DNA: TGTGCCAGCAGCTTGGTAGGGGGGGCTGAAGCTTTCTTT.

The chain links TRBV5-1 to TRBJ2-6; D is uncertain. The V end was cut by 0 bases, the J end by 0 bases, with 7 bases between. CDR3 size: 16 residues. The germline V gene has CDR1 SGHRS and CDR2 YFSETQ. The CDR3 is CASSLGRISGANVLTF. CDR3 bases: TGCGCCAGCAGCTTGGGCAGGATCTCTGGGGCCAACGTCCTGACTTTC.

This clone was found a few times. The chain carries TRBV28 and TRBJ2-7; D is perhaps TRBD1 (6 bases). The CDR3 consists of 15 residues. The germline V gene encodes CDR1 MDHEN and CDR2 SYDVKM. Trimming pared 3 bases from V and 6 bases from J, leaving 18 bases between. CDR3 nucleotide sequence: TGTGCCAGCAGTTTGATACGGCAGGGGATCGGCGAGCAGTACTTC. Amino acids: CASSLIRQGIGEQYF.

This clone has just one count. The V gene is TRBV6-6, the J gene TRBJ1-2, with a possible D match to TRBD1 (6 bases). This CDR3 is built from 15 residues. CDR1 MNHNY and CDR2 SVGAGI come from the germline V gene (reference sequence). Deletions cut 6 bases from V and 8 bases from J, with 22 bases between. The CDR3 region has the DNA TGTGCCAGCAGGGTCAGGGGAACCTCCCAGCGAGGCTACACCTTC. This gives the protein CASRVRGTSQRGYTF.